The 23 T cell receptor beta chains given below trace back to one sample, sequenced in a study of cytomegalovirus exposure and HLA in healthy donors. With 60 Vbeta and 13 Jbeta primers, the PCR was carried out. Only in-frame clones appear in the TCRdb table, and some are missing; sequencing was by immunoSEQ multiplex PCR. The sample records around 170,000 clones, around 77% being singletons. The sample comprised PBMCs. The receptors derive from a man aged 35 to 55 in good health and CMV-seronegative.

The rearrangement joins TRBV5-1 to TRBJ1-1; TRBD1 might be the D (5 bases). Germline V CDR1 and CDR2: SGHRS, YFSETQ. The CDR3 has 15 residues. V lost 0 bases and J lost 1, with 10 bases in between. Written as DNA, the CDR3 is TGCGCCAGCAGCTTGGATCCAGGGTCGAACACTGAAGCTTTCTTT. Protein product: CASSLDPGSNTEAFF.

The rearrangement links TRBV5-1 to TRBJ2-7; no clear D gene. Germline values: CDR1 SGHRS, CDR2 YFSETQ. V gave up 0 bases and J gave up 3 bases, with 10 bases separating them. This CDR3 has 14 residues. The CDR3 protein is CASSLVSTDYEQYF. CDR3 nucleotide sequence: TGCGCCAGCAGCTTGGTAAGCACAGACTACGAGCAGTACTTC.

This clone was recorded a few times. The chain joins TRBV25-1 to TRBJ2-3, with unresolved D. CDR1 MGHDK and CDR2 SYGVNS come from the germline V gene. This CDR3 region has 14 residues. V dropped 7 bases and J dropped 0 bases, with 11 bases sitting between them. The CDR3: CASTWASSTDTQYF. The CDR3 bases are TGTGCCAGCACGTGGGCCTCGAGCACAGATACGCAGTATTTT.

The V gene is TRBV13, the J gene TRBJ2-7, with 8 nucleotides matching TRBD2. The V gene's germline CDR1 is PRHDT and CDR2 FYEKMQ (reference sequence). Germline trimming cut 3 bases from V and 3 bases from J; bases unmatched to any gene: 10. This CDR3 region has 16 residues. The CDR3 nucleotides are TGTGCCAGCAGCTTGACGGGGGGGGTGTGGAACTACGAGCAGTACTTC. Translating gives CASSLTGGVWNYEQYF.

V usage is TRBV9 and J usage is TRBJ2-5; TRBD1 is a possible D gene (6 bases). This CDR3 is built from 14 residues. V shed 3 bases and J shed 5 bases, with 14 bases lying between them. Per the germline V gene, CDR1 is SGDLS and CDR2 is YYNGEE. This CDR3 reads CASSGTAKGETQYF. The CDR3 nucleotides read TGTGCCAGCAGCGGGACAGCGAAGGGGGAGACCCAGTACTTC.

The chain employs TRBV5-6 and TRBJ1-2; D remains ambiguous. The CDR3 contains 15 residues. Germline-derived CDR1 and CDR2 are SGHDT and YYEEEE. The germline V and J ends were trimmed by 1 base and 5 bases, with 15 bases remaining between them. The CDR3 sequence is CASSLRGIPVYGYTF. The CDR3 nucleotides are TGTGCCAGCAGCTTGCGCGGAATTCCGGTTTATGGCTACACCTTC.

The chain joins TRBV28 to TRBJ2-2, with 7 bases identical to TRBD1. CDR1 MDHEN and CDR2 SYDVKM come from the germline V gene. Germline trimming cut 5 bases from V and 3 bases from J; bases unmatched to any gene: 6. This CDR3 has 15 amino acids. CDR3 nucleotide sequence: TGTGCCAGCAGTCCCCTAGGACAGGACACCGGGGAGCTGTTTTTT. This encodes CASSPLGQDTGELFF.

The V call is TRBV6-5, the J call TRBJ2-7; the D gene is possibly TRBD1 (6 bases). CDR1 MNHEY and CDR2 SVGAGI come from the germline V gene. Between the trimmed V and J ends, which lost 6 bases and 0 bases, there was a span of 15 bases. The CDR3 length is 15 residues. Written as DNA, the CDR3 is TGTGCCAGCAGCCGAGGGGACACAGACTCCTACGAGCAGTACGTC. This sequence encodes CASSRGDTDSYEQYV.

This clone was seen more than once but under ten times. The chain recombines TRBV19 with TRBJ2-5; 7 nucleotides align to TRBD2. The CDR3 has 15 residues. The trim removed 3 bases at V and 8 bases at J, leaving 12 bases unmatched. Germline V gene lookup returns CDR1 LNHDA and CDR2 SQIVND (reference sequence). The CDR3 nucleotides read TGTGCCAGTAGTATGGCCGGGGAGGGCCTCCGAACCCAGTACTTC. This translates into CASSMAGEGLRTQYF.

This rearrangement joins TRBV11-2 to TRBJ2-2, with D maybe TRBD1 (5 bases). Germline V gene lookup returns CDR1 SGHAT and CDR2 FQNNGV. Deletions cut 6 bases from V and 2 bases from J, with 10 bases between. The CDR3 is 14 amino acids. DNA for the CDR3: TGTGCCAGCAGTCCCGACAGAAACACCGGGGAGCTGTTTTTT. This encodes CASSPDRNTGELFF.

The chain combines TRBV6-5 with TRBJ2-5; D might be TRBD2 (5 bases). Germline V lookup: CDR1 MNHEY, CDR2 SVGAGI. Trimming removed 2 bases at V and 2 bases at J, with 15 bases between. The CDR3 runs to 16 residues. The CDR3 coding sequence is TGTGCCAGCAGTTACGACCGACTTAGCGAGCAAGAGACCCAGTACTTC. Protein product: CASSYDRLSEQETQYF.

This CDR3 reads CASSPGMSQPQHF. The CDR3 DNA is TGTGCCAGCAGCCCAGGTATGAGTCAGCCCCAGCATTTT. The gene calls are TRBV7-8 and TRBJ1-5; D gene unclear. Germline values: CDR1 SGHVS, CDR2 FQNEAQ. This CDR3 contains 13 residues. Trimming took 5 bases from V and 6 from J, leaving 11 bases between them.

The genes are TRBV28 and TRBJ2-5; 12 nucleotides align to TRBD1. This CDR3 is built from 15 residues. The germline V gene has CDR1 MDHEN and CDR2 SYDVKM. The junction had 15 bases not matched to a gene; V was cut back by 8 bases and J by 11 bases. In nucleotides, the CDR3 is TGTGCCAGCCCACCGAGGGGACAGGGGGCGGGAGAGCAGTACTTC. Its translation: CASPPRGQGAGEQYF. Variable domain in full (rest from reference TRBV28 and TRBJ2-5): DVKVTQSSRYLVKRTGEKVFLECVQDMDHENMFWYRQDPGLGLRLIYFSYDVKMKEKGDIPEGYSVSREKKERFSLILESASTNQTSMYLCASPPRGQGAGEQYFGPGTRLLVL.

This clone was recorded once. This chain uses TRBV7-2 with TRBJ2-5; TRBD1 matches 8 bases. The DNA end favors TRBJ2-7, so the J call may be wrong. The length of the CDR3 is 14 residues. Germline V gene lookup returns CDR1 SGHTA and CDR2 FQGNSA. The CDR3 protein is CASSLDWDRSEQYF. For the CDR3, the DNA is TGTGCCAGCAGCTTAGATTGGGACAGGAGCGAGCAGTACTTC.

This clone was observed once. A read error may account for a junction end that differs from germline. The chain combines TRBV7-9 with TRBJ2-1; the D is unclear. The CDR3 extends over 13 amino acids. Germline loops: CDR1 SEHNR, CDR2 FQNEAQ (reference sequence). The CDR3 DNA reads TGTACCAGCAGCCCCCCTCGCTACAATGAGCAGTTCTTC. This sequence encodes CTSSPPRYNEQFF.

This clone was seen a handful of times. This chain links TRBV6-1 with TRBJ1-5; D may be TRBD1 (5 bases). This CDR3 contains 15 residues. In germline, CDR1 is MNHNS, CDR2 SASEGT. V was shortened by 3 bases and J by 1 base, with 10 bases between the two germline ends. This CDR3 reads CASSDMGRSNQPQHF. As DNA, the CDR3 is TGTGCCAGCAGTGATATGGGGCGGAGCAATCAGCCCCAGCATTTT.

The chain joins TRBV7-9 to TRBJ2-1, with D uncertain. V was pared by 3 bases and J by 9 bases, with 18 bases between. The CDR3 totals 15 residues. Germline loops: CDR1 SEHNR, CDR2 FQNEAQ (reference sequence). The CDR3: CASSFWRQGSSEQFF. The CDR3 nucleotides read TGTGCCAGCAGCTTCTGGCGGCAAGGAAGTAGTGAGCAGTTCTTC.

V gene TRBV11-2 combines with J gene TRBJ2-7; D unclear. The CDR3 contains 12 residues. The germline V and J ends were trimmed by 5 bases and 7 bases, with 12 bases remaining between them. The germline CDR1 and CDR2 sequences are SGHAT and FQNNGV. The chain's CDR3 is CASSLIEREQYF. CDR3 nucleotides: TGTGCCAGCAGCCTTATCGAGAGGGAGCAGTACTTC.

This clone was detected only a few times. The chain carries TRBV6-1 and TRBJ2-5; a weak D match, TRBD2 (6 bases). Germline CDR1 is MNHNS and CDR2 is SASEGT. Trimming shortened V by 7 bases and J by 1 base, and 16 bases separated the two germline ends. The CDR3 spans 15 residues. The CDR3 DNA reads TGTGCCAGCACCTCCTCTAGCGCCCTCCAAGAGACCCAGTACTTC. Translation: CASTSSSALQETQYF.

The CDR3 sequence: CASSLDGSPLHF. The CDR3 nucleotides read TGTGCCAGCAGCTTAGACGGTTCACCCCTCCACTTT. The chain has TRBV7-9 and TRBJ1-6, with D hard to call. V gave up 1 base and J gave up 9 bases, with 4 bases separating them. The V gene's germline CDR1 is SEHNR and CDR2 FQNEAQ (reference sequence). This CDR3 contains 12 residues.

This chain uses TRBV7-2 with TRBJ2-3; TRBD2 agrees at 10 bases. The V gene end was trimmed by 4 bases and the J gene end by 5 bases; junction bases not matched to a gene: 9. This CDR3 has 16 amino acids. The germline CDR1 and CDR2 sequences are SGHTA and FQGNSA. The CDR3 DNA reads TGTGCCAGCAGCTCCCCTAGCGGGAGTATAGGAGATACGCAGTATTTT. Translating gives CASSSPSGSIGDTQYF.

The chain couples TRBV2 to TRBJ1-5, with 7 bases that match TRBD1. Germline V gene sequence: CDR1 SNHLY, CDR2 FYNNEI. The CDR3 is 12 residues long. With V trimmed by 7 bases and J by 4 bases, 1 base remained unmatched. This CDR3 is CASMGQNQPQHF. DNA for the CDR3: TGTGCCAGCATGGGACAGAATCAGCCCCAGCATTTT.

The V call is TRBV27, the J call TRBJ2-5, with D tentatively TRBD2 (5 bases). The CDR3 consists of 12 residues. Germline loops: CDR1 MNHEY, CDR2 SMNVEV (reference sequence). Trimming left V 10 bases short and J 4 bases short, with 13 bases between. The CDR3, as DNA: TGTGCCACCGCGGGTGGAGGAGAGACCCAGTACTTC. Its protein is CATAGGGETQYF.